The clone carrying this TCR beta chain was counted only a few times. Germline is not matched at one junction end, which may reflect a read error. This record comes from a study of blood T cell repertoires in COVID-19. Looking at the study overall: Samples taken during acute and convalescent COVID-19 were collected in the United States, Italy and Spain. From T cells, B-cell-depleted T cells, or PBMCs came the material, which was cDNA or gDNA.

This table comes from immunoSEQ multiplex PCR, and its TCRdb copy is limited to in-frame clones, with some not included. This sample has over 250,000 clones, with around 84% found just once. Material: PBMCs or T cells enriched from blood (not recorded which). This TCR was sampled from a man aged 25 to 45 with acute COVID-19.

The CDR3 spells CASGLSTENYGYTF. The CDR3 nucleotides are TGTGCCAGCGGACTTTCGACGGAGAACTATGGCTACACCTTC. The rearrangement uses TRBV5-1 and TRBJ1-2, with D hard to call. CDR3 length equals 14 residues. The germline V gene has CDR1 SGHRS and CDR2 YFSETQ.